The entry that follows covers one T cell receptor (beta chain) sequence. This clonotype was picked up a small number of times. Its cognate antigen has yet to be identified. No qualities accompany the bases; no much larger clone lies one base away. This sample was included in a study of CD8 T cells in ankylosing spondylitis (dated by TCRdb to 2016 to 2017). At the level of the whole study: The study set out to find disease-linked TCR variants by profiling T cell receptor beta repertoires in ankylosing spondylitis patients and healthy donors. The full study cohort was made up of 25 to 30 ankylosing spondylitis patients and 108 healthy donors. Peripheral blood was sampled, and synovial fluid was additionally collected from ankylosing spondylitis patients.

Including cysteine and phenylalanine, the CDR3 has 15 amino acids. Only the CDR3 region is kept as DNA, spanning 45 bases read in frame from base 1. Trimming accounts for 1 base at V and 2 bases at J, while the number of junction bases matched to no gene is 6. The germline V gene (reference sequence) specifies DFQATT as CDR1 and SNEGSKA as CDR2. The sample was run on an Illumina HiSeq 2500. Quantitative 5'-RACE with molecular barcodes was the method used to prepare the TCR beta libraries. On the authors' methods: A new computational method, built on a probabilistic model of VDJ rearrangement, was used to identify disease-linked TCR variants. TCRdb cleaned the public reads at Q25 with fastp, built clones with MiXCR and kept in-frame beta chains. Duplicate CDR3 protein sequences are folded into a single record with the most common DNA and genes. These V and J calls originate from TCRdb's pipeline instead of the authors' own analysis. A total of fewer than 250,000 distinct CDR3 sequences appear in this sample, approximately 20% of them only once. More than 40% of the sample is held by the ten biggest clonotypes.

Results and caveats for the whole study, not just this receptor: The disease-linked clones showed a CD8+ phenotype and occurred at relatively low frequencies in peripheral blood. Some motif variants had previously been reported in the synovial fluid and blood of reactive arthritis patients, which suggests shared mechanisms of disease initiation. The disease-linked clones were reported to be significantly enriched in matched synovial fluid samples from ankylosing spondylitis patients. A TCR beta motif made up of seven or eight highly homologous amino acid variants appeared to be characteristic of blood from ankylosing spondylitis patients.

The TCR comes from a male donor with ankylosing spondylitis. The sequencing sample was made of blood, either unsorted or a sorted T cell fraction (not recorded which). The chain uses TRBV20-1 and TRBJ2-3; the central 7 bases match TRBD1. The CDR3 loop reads CSARVRGIPTDTQYF. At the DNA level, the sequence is TGCAGTGCTAGAGTCAGGGGGATCCCCACAGATACGCAGTATTTT.